Listed here is a single T cell receptor beta chain. V shed 6 bases and J 9 bases; nucleotides not matched to a gene: 8. The CDR3 has 13 residues. Looked up from germline, CDR1 is MNHEY and CDR2 is SMNVEV (reference sequence). This sample is drawn from a study of blood T cell repertoires in COVID-19. In the study overall: PBMCs, B-cell-depleted T cells, or T cells provided the cDNA or gDNA that made up the material.

Per the original methods: Amplification of reference gene primers was used by the study to estimate nucleated cell counts. This table comes from immunoSEQ multiplex PCR, and its TCRdb copy is limited to in-frame clones, with some not included. The DNA gave D and trimming, while V, J and clone size come from that table. This sample has hundreds of thousands of clones, with around 90% found just once. The receptor was derived from a man between 65 and 85 years old with acute or convalescent COVID-19. The V call is TRBV27, the J call TRBJ2-1; 7 bases align to TRBD1. The specimen was peripheral blood. The CDR3 DNA is TGTGCCAGCAGCCGGGACAGAAGTGGTGAGCAGTTCTTC. This encodes CASSRDRSGEQFF.